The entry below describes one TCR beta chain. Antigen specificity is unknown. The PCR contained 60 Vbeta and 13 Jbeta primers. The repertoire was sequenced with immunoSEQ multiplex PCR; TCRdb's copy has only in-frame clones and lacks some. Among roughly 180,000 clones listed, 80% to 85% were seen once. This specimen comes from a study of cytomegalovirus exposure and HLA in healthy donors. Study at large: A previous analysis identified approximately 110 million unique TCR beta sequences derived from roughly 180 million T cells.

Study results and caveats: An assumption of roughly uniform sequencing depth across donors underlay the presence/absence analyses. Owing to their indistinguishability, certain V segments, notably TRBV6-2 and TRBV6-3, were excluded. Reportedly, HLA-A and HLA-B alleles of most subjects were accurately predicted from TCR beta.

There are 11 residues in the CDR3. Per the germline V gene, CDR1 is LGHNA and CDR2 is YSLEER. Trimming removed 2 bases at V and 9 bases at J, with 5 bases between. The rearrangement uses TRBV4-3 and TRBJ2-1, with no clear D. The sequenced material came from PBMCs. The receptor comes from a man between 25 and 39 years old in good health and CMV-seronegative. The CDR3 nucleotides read TGCGCCAGCAGCCAATCGAGTGAGCAGTTCTTC. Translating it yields CASSQSSEQFF.